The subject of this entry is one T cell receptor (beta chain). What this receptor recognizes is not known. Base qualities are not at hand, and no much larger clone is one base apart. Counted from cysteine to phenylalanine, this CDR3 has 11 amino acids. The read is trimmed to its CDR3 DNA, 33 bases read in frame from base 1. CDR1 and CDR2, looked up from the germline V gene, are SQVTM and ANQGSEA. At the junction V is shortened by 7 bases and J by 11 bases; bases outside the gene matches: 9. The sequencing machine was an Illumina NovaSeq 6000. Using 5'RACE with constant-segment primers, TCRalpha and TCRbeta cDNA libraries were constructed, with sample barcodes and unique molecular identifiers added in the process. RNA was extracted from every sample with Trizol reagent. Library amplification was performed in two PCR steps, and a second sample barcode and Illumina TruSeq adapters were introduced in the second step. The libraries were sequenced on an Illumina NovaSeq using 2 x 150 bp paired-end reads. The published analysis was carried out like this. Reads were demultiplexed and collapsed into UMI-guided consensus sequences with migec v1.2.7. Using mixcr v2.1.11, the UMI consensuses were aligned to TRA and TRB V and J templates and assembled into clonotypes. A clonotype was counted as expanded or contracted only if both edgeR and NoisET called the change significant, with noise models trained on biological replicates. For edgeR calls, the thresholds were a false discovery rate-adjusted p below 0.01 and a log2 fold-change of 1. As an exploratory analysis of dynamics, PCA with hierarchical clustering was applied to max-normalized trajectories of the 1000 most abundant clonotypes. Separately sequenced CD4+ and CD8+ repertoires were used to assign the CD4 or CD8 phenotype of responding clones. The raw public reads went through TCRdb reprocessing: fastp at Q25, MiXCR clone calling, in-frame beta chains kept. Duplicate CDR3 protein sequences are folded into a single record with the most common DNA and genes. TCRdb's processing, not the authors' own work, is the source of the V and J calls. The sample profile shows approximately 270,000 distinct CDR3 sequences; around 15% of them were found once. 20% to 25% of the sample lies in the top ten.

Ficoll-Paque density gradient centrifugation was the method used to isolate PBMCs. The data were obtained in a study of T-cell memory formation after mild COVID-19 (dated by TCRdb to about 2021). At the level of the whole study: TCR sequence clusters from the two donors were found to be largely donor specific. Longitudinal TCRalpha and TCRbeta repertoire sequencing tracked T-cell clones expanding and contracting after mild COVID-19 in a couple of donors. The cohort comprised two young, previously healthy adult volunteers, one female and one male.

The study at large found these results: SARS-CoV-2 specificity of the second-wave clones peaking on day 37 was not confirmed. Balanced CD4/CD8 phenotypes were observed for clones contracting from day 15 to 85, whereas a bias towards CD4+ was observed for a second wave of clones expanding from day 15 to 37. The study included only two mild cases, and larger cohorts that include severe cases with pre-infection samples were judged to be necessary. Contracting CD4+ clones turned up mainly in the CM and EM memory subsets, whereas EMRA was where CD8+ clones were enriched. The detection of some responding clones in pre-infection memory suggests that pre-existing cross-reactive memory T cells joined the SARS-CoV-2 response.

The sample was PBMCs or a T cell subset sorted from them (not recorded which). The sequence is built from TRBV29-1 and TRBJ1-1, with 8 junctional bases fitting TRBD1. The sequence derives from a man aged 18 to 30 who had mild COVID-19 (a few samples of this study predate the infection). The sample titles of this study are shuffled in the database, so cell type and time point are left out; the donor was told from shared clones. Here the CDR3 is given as CSAGQGRRAFF. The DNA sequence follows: TGCAGCGCTGGACAGGGTCGGCGGGCTTTCTTT.